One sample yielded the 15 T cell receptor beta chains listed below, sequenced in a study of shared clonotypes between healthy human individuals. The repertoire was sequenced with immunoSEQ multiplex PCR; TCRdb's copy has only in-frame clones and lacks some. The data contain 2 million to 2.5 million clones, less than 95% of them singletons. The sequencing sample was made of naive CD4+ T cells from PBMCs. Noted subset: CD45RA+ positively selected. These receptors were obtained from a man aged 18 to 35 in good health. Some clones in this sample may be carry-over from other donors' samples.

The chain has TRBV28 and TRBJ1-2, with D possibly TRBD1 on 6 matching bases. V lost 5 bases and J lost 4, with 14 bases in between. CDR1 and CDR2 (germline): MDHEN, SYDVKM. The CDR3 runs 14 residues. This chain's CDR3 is CASSAPGQFYGYTF. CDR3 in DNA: TGTGCCAGCAGTGCCCCCGGACAGTTCTATGGCTACACCTTC.

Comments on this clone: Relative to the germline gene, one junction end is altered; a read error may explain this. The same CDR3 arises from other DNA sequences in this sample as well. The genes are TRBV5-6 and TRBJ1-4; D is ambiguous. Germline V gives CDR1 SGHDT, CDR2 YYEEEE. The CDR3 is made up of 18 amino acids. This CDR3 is CASSLYRYLRVGNEKLFF. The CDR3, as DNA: TGTGCCAGCAGTCTATATCGATATTTGAGGGTAGGCAATGAAAAACTGTTTTTC. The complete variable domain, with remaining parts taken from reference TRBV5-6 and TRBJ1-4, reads DAGVTQSPTHLIKTRGQQVTLRCSPKSGHDTVSWYQQALGQGPQFIFQYYEEEERQRGNFPDRFSGHQFPNYSSELNVNALLLGDSALYLCASSLYRYLRVGNEKLFFGSGTQLSVL.

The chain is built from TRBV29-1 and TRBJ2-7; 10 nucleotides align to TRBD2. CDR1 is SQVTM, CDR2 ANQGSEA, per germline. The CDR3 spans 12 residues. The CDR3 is CSSLAGAYEQYF. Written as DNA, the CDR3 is TGCAGTTCGCTAGCGGGAGCGTACGAGCAGTACTTC.

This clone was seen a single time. Written as DNA, the CDR3 is TGCGCCAGCAGCCCGCTGGACGTCACAGATACGCAGTATTTT. Translated: CASSPLDVTDTQYF. The rearrangement joins TRBV5-1 to TRBJ2-3; D not resolved. Germline lookup yields CDR1 SGHRS and CDR2 YFSETQ. The CDR3 has 14 residues. Deletions cut 4 bases from V and 2 bases from J, with 11 bases between.

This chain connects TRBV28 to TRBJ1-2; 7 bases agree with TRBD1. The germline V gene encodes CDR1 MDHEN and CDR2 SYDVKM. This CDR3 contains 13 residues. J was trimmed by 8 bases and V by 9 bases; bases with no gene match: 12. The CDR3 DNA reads TGTGCCAGTCGGACAGGCCTCAAGGTGGGCTACACCTTC. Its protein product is CASRTGLKVGYTF.

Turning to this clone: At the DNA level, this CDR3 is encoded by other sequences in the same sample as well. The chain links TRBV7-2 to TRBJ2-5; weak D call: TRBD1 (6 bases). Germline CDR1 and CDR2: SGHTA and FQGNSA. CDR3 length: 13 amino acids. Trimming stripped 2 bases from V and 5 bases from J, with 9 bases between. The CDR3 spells CASSLNRGETQYF. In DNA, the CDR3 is TGTGCCAGCAGCTTAAATAGGGGGGAGACCCAGTACTTC.

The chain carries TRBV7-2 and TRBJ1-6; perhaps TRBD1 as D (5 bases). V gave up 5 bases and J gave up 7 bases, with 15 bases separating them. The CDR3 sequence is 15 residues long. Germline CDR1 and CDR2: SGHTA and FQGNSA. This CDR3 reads CASSLVGTQNSPLHF. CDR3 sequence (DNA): TGTGCCAGCAGCCTAGTGGGGACCCAGAATTCACCCCTCCACTTT.

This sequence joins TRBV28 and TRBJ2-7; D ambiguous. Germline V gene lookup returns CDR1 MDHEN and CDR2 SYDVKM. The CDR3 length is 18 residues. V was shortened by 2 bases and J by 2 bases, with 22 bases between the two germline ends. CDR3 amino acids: CASSLEVSLTRSPYEQYF. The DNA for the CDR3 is TGTGCCAGCAGTTTAGAGGTCTCTTTAACTCGTTCTCCCTACGAGCAGTACTTC.

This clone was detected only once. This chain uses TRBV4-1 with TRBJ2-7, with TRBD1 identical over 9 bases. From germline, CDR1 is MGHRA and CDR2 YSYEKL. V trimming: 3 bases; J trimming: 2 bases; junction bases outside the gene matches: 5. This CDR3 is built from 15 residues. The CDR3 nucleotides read TGCGCCAGCAGCCACCCGGACAGGGGCCCCTACGAGCAGTACTTC. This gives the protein CASSHPDRGPYEQYF.

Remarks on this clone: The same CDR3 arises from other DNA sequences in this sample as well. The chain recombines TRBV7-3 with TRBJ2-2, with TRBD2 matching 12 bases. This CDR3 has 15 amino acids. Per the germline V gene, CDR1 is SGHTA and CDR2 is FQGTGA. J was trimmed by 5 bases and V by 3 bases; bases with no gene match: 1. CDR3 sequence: CASSFLAGGTGELFF. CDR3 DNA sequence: TGTGCCAGCAGCTTCCTAGCGGGAGGGACCGGGGAGCTGTTTTTT.

The CDR3 nucleotides are TGTGCCAGCAGCCCTACGTTCTCCCTTATGTATGAGCAGTTCTTC. As protein: CASSPTFSLMYEQFF. The chain carries TRBV7-3 and TRBJ2-1; D not resolved. The CDR3 runs to 15 residues. Germline CDR1 is SGHTA and CDR2 is FQGTGA. V was trimmed by 5 bases and J by 8 bases, leaving 19 bases between them.

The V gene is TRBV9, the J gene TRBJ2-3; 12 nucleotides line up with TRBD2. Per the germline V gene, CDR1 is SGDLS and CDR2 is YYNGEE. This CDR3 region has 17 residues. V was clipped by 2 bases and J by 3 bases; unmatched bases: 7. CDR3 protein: CASSVLAGGFPTDTQYF. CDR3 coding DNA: TGTGCCAGCAGCGTCCTAGCGGGAGGGTTTCCAACAGATACGCAGTATTTT.

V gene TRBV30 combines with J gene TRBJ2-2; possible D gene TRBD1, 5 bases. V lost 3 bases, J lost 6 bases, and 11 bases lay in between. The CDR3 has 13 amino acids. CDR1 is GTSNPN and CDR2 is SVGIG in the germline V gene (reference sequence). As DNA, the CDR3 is TGTGCCTGGAGCGCAGGGATGGCCGGGGAGCTGTTTTTT. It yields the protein CAWSAGMAGELFF. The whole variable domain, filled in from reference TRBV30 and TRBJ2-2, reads SQTIHQWPATLVQPVGSPLSLECTVEGTSNPNLYWYRQAAGRGLQLLFYSVGIGQISSEVPQNLSASRPQDRQFILSSKKLLLSDSGFYLCAWSAGMAGELFFGEGSRLTVL.

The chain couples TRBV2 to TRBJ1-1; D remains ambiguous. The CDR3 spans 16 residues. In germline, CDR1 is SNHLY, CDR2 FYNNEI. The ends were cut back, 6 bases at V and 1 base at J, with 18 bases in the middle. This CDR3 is CASRERFREQNTEAFF. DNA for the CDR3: TGTGCCAGCAGGGAAAGATTTAGGGAACAGAACACTGAAGCTTTCTTT. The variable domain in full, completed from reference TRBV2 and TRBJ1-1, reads EPEVTQTPSHQVTQMGQEVILRCVPISNHLYFYWYRQILGQKVEFLVSFYNNEISEKSEIFDDQFSVERPDGSNFTLKIRSTKLEDSAMYFCASRERFREQNTEAFFGQGTRLTVV.

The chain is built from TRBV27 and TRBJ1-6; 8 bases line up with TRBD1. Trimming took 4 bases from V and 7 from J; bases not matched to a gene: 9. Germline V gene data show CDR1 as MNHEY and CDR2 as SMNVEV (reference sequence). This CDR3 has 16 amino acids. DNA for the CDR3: TGTGCCAGCAGTTGGACAGGGAGGGGAACGAATTCACCCCTCCACTTT. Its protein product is CASSWTGRGTNSPLHF.